Below are 23 T cell receptor beta chains sequenced from a single sample in a study of blood T cells in healthy people across ages. Primed by a sample-barcoded 5' primer and a J-beta primer mix, a second PCR proceeded for 7 to 11 cycles. TCRdb reprocessed the 5' RACE reads with MiXCR, giving one entry per CDR3 protein. The table shows about 1,400,000 distinct CDR3 sequences, with roughly 40% occurring only once. The sample was blood. Receptors originate from a young woman in good health.

The chain recombines TRBV2 with TRBJ2-1; 14 positions match TRBD2. The V segment lost 6 bases and the J segment 10 bases; nucleotides outside the gene matches: 5. The CDR3 length is 14 residues. The germline V gene encodes CDR1 SNHLY and CDR2 FYNNEI. This chain's CDR3 is CASRGLAGGLEQFF. The CDR3 DNA sequence: TGTGCCAGCAGAGGACTAGCGGGAGGTTTAGAGCAGTTCTTC. Complete variable domain (other parts from reference TRBV2 and TRBJ2-1): EPEVTQTPSHQVTQMGQEVILRCVPISNHLYFYWYRQILGQKVEFLVSFYNNEISEKSEIFDDQFSVERPDGSNFTLKIRSTKLEDSAMYFCASRGLAGGLEQFFGPGTRLTVL.

This clonotype occurred a few times. The chain joins TRBV9 to TRBJ1-4; D unclear. V shed 3 bases and J shed 8 bases, with 17 bases lying between them. This CDR3 contains 15 residues. The germline V gene has CDR1 SGDLS and CDR2 YYNGEE. In DNA, the CDR3 is TGTGCCAGCAGCGCTACGGACGGTCGCGCGGAAAAACTGTTTTTT. This gives the protein CASSATDGRAEKLFF.

The chain employs TRBV27 and TRBJ2-1; 8 bases are a match to TRBD2. Matching the DNA end better, TRBJ2-7 makes the J call doubtful. This CDR3 is 17 amino acids long. Germline loops: CDR1 MNHEY, CDR2 SMNVEV (reference sequence). The chain's CDR3 is CASRALAGRSSYNEQYF. The CDR3 DNA reads TGTGCCAGCAGGGCGCTAGCGGGCAGAAGCTCCTACAATGAGCAGTACTTC.

The sample holds a few counts of this clonotype. Here the CDR3 reads CASSSLTRDISGTEAFF. For the CDR3, the DNA is TGTGCCAGCAGTTCCCTGACCCGGGACATAAGCGGCACTGAAGCTTTCTTT. The rearrangement joins TRBV27 to TRBJ1-1; TRBD1 is a possible D gene (6 bases). Between the trimmed V and J ends, which lost 4 bases and 4 bases, there was a span of 22 bases. Germline CDR1 reads MNHEY; CDR2 reads SMNVEV (reference sequence). This CDR3 has 17 residues.

Comment on this clonotype: Possible read error: a much larger clone is one base away. This sequence joins TRBV10-3 and TRBJ2-1, with D perhaps TRBD2 (6 bases). The CDR3 loop spans 12 amino acids. Trimming took 9 bases from V and 13 from J, leaving 19 bases between them. The germline CDR1 and CDR2 sequences are ENHRY and SYGVKD. The CDR3: CAIRDSQETQFF. CDR3 coding DNA: TGTGCCATAAGGGACTCCCAAGAGACCCAGTTCTTC.

The CDR3 sequence: CASSPEGQNTEAFF. The CDR3 region has the DNA TGTGCCAGCAGCCCAGAGGGACAGAACACTGAAGCTTTCTTT. This chain connects TRBV7-9 to TRBJ1-1; tentative D call: TRBD1 (6 bases). V was pared by 5 bases and J by 1 base, with 11 bases between. The CDR3 extends over 14 amino acids. CDR1 and CDR2 from the germline V gene are SEHNR and FQNEAQ (reference sequence).

The chain has TRBV20-1 and TRBJ1-5; possibly TRBD1 for D (5 bases). The CDR3 has 14 residues. The ends were cut back, 3 bases at V and 3 bases at J, with 12 bases in the middle. In germline, CDR1 is DFQATT, CDR2 SNEGSKA (reference sequence). For the CDR3, the DNA is TGCAGTGCTAGCGGTGAAGGGGCCAATCAGCCCCAGCATTTT. Encoded protein: CSASGEGANQPQHF.

This chain connects TRBV9 to TRBJ2-3; unclear D gene. V dropped 0 bases and J dropped 6 bases, with 11 bases sitting between them. The CDR3 runs 14 residues. Germline values: CDR1 SGDLS, CDR2 YYNGEE. CDR3 sequence (DNA): TGTGCCAGCAGCGTAGCCATCCCGCGGGATACGCAGTATTTT. Amino acids: CASSVAIPRDTQYF.

The chain carries TRBV2 and TRBJ2-1; 9 nucleotides line up with TRBD2. CDR1 and CDR2 (germline): SNHLY, FYNNEI. J was trimmed by 15 bases and V by 10 bases; bases with no gene match: 16. This CDR3 has 13 amino acids. The CDR3 DNA sequence: TGTGCCACCATCAGGATAGCGGGAGACGAAATGTTCTTC. As protein: CATIRIAGDEMFF.

This chain joins TRBV3-1 and TRBJ2-2, with D tentatively TRBD2 (5 bases). CDR3 size: 15 residues. The V end was cut by 3 bases, the J end by 4 bases, with 12 bases between. CDR1 LGHDT and CDR2 YNNKEL come from the germline V gene (reference sequence). The chain's CDR3 is CASSHRGRGTGELFF. The CDR3 region has the DNA TGTGCCAGCAGCCATCGTGGACGGGGCACCGGGGAGCTGTTTTTT.

There are a few counts of this clonotype. The chain joins TRBV10-3 to TRBJ2-7, with D possibly being TRBD2 (5 bases). Germline CDR1 ENHRY, CDR2 SYGVKD. The CDR3 sequence is 13 residues long. Trimming stripped 6 bases from V and 0 bases from J, with 9 bases between. The CDR3 here is CAISLGDSYEQYF. CDR3 coding DNA: TGTGCCATCAGCCTGGGAGACTCCTACGAGCAGTACTTC.

The chain couples TRBV10-3 to TRBJ1-5, with TRBD1 matching over 8 bases. The germline V gene has CDR1 ENHRY and CDR2 SYGVKD. The V and J ends lost 10 bases and 2 bases, in that order; junction bases with no gene match: 10. This CDR3 spans 15 amino acids. The CDR3 DNA reads as TGTGCCACAAGAGGACAGGGTCAAGGCAATCAGCCCCAGCATTTT. Its protein product is CATRGQGQGNQPQHF.

The chain links TRBV27 to TRBJ2-7; D remains unclear. The J call may be faulty, since TRBJ2-5 better matches the DNA end. This CDR3 has 13 residues. CDR1 is MNHEY and CDR2 is SMNVEV in the germline V gene (reference sequence). CDR3 loop: CASSRRARETQYF. In DNA form, the CDR3 reads TGTGCCAGCAGTCGTCGAGCTAGAGAGACCCAGTACTTC.

This clonotype was counted a single time. The V and J genes are TRBV7-9 and TRBJ2-1, with a tentative D call TRBD1 (5 bases). The CDR3 totals 14 residues. Trimming took off 4 bases at V and 6 bases at J, with 13 bases between the two ends. Germline V gene data show CDR1 as SEHNR and CDR2 as FQNEAQ (reference sequence). The DNA for the CDR3 is TGTGCCAGCAGCTCCAGTCAGGGCCGCAATGAGCAGTTCTTC. Protein sequence: CASSSSQGRNEQFF.

In regard to this clonotype: Germline is not matched at one junction end, which may reflect a read error. The V gene is TRBV3-1, the J gene TRBJ2-7, with 14 bases fitting TRBD2. The J call may be wrong; the DNA end is better matched by TRBJ2-5. From germline, CDR1 is LGHDT and CDR2 YNNKEL (reference sequence). CDR3 length: 17 amino acids. The CDR3 DNA reads as TGTGCCAGTAGCCAATACCGACTAGCGGGGGGGAAAGAGACCCAGTACTTC. It codes for CASSQYRLAGGKETQYF.

The genes are TRBV20-1 and TRBJ1-1; D is uncertain. Trimming shortened V by 6 bases and J by 0 bases, and 5 bases separated the two germline ends. In germline, CDR1 is DFQATT, CDR2 SNEGSKA (reference sequence). The CDR3 runs to 11 residues. The DNA of the CDR3 is TGCAGTGCCTACATGAACACTGAAGCTTTCTTT. Encoded protein: CSAYMNTEAFF.

The chain links TRBV15 to TRBJ2-5; D is possibly TRBD2 (6 bases). CDR3 size: 15 residues. V dropped 0 bases and J dropped 2 bases, with 10 bases sitting between them. Germline CDR1 is LNHNV and CDR2 is YYDKDF (reference sequence). In nucleotides, the CDR3 is TGTGCCACCAGCAGAGATTGGAGGGGTCAAGAGACCCAGTACTTC. Translated: CATSRDWRGQETQYF.

This chain joins TRBV4-1 and TRBJ2-4; no clear D. The assigned J gene may be wrong: the sequence end matches TRBJ2-7 better. Germline CDR1 is MGHRA and CDR2 is YSYEKL. This CDR3 is built from 14 residues. The DNA of the CDR3 is TGCGCCAGCAGCCCGTCCCACAGAAACTACGAGCAGTACTTC. Translating it yields CASSPSHRNYEQYF.

The CDR3 is CASSQESSGGSYNEQFF. The CDR3, as DNA: TGCGCCAGCAGCCAGGAATCTAGCGGCGGCTCCTACAATGAGCAGTTCTTC. V and J are TRBV4-1 and TRBJ2-1; 7 nucleotides line up with TRBD2. From germline, CDR1 is MGHRA and CDR2 YSYEKL. There are 17 residues in the CDR3. V shed 3 bases, J shed 0 bases, and the junction held 8 bases outside the gene matches.

The chain uses TRBV6-1 and TRBJ1-5; D not resolved. From germline, CDR1 is MNHNS and CDR2 SASEGT. The CDR3 runs to 15 residues. Trimming shortened V by 1 base and J by 0 bases, and 7 bases separated the two germline ends. The CDR3 sequence: CASSEGAYSNQPQHF. The CDR3 DNA reads as TGTGCCAGCAGTGAAGGGGCCTATAGCAATCAGCCCCAGCATTTT.

This clonotype was seen a few times. This chain connects TRBV7-2 to TRBJ2-7, with a weak D call TRBD2 (5 bases). Germline V gene lookup returns CDR1 SGHTA and CDR2 FQGNSA. The CDR3 runs to 12 residues. With 5 bases removed from V and 8 bases from J, the gap between germline ends came to 13 bases. This CDR3 is CASSASGVKQYF. In DNA form, the CDR3 reads TGTGCCAGCAGCGCTTCCGGGGTCAAGCAGTACTTC.

This clonotype was seen a handful of times. The chain uses TRBV25-1 and TRBJ2-7; tentative D call: TRBD1 (7 bases). The CDR3 length is 14 residues. Germline V gives CDR1 MGHDK, CDR2 SYGVNS. Trimming left V 4 bases short and J 2 bases short, with 12 bases between. CDR3 in amino acids: CASSGPGGTYEQYF. The CDR3 bases are TGTGCCAGCAGTGGACCAGGGGGGACCTACGAGCAGTACTTC.

This chain uses TRBV4-1 with TRBJ1-1, with D perhaps TRBD1 (5 bases). V shed 1 base and J shed 4 bases, with 10 bases lying between them. The CDR3 loop spans 14 amino acids. Germline-derived CDR1 and CDR2 are MGHRA and YSYEKL. The CDR3 loop is CASSQGGLGTEAFF. CDR3 bases: TGCGCCAGCAGCCAAGGGGGGTTGGGCACTGAAGCTTTCTTT.